This paragraph reports one TCR beta chain. Extraction of RNA preceded its reverse transcription into cDNA, which served as the sequencing template. Assay used: immunoSEQ multiplex PCR; TCRdb lists only in-frame clones, some missing. The data show about 150,000 clones, with about 51% seen just once and about a sixth held by the top ten. This CDR3 region has 12 residues. CDR1 and CDR2 from the germline V gene are SQVTM and ANQGSEA. The V end lost 6 bases, the J end lost 4 bases, and 11 bases lay between the germline ends. This entry comes from a study of CD8+ T cells in alopecia areata. Treatment of the sample: oral pan-JAK inhibitor, 5-10 mg twice daily.

This clonotype originated in a human donor with alopecia areata. The chain is built from TRBV29-1 and TRBJ2-3; D might be TRBD2 (5 bases). The sequencing used CD8+ T cells sorted from blood, collected at week 4, from a patient treated with tofacitinib. The DNA of the CDR3 is TGCAGCGTCCAGGACTCACCAGATACGCAGTATTTT. It codes for CSVQDSPDTQYF.